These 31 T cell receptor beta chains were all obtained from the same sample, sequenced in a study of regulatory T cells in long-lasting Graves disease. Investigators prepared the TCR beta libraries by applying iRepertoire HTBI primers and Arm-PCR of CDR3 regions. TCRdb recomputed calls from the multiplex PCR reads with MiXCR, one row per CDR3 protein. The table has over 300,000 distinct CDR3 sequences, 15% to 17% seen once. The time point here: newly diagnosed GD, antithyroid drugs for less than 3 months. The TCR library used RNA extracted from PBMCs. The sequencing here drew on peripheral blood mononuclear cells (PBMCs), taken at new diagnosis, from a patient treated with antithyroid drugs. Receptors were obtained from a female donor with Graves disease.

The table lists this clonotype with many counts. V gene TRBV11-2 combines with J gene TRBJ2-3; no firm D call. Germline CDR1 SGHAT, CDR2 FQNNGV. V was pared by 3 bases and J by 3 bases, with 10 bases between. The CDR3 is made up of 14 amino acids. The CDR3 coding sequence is TGTGCCAGCAGCTTCAACAGCCTGACAGATACGCAGTATTTT. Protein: CASSFNSLTDTQYF.

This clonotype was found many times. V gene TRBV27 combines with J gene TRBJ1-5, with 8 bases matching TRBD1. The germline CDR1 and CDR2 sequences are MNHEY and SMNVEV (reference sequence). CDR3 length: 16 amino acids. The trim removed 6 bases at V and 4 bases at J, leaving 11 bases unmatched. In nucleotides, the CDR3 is TGTGCCAGCAGCCGTGGGACAGGTCAGAAGAATCAGCCCCAGCATTTT. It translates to CASSRGTGQKNQPQHF.

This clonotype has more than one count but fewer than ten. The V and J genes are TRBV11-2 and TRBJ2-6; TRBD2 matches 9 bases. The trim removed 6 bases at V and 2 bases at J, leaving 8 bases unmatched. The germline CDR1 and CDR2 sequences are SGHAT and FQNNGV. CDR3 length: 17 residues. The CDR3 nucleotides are TGTGCCAGCAGACCCGGGACTAGCACCCCTGGGGCCAACGTCCTGACTTTC. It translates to CASRPGTSTPGANVLTF.

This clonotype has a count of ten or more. The CDR3 loop reads CASAQGRLSYEQYF. DNA for the CDR3: TGTGCCAGCGCCCAAGGCCGGCTCTCCTACGAGCAGTACTTC. The V call is TRBV6-1, the J call TRBJ2-7, with no clear D. CDR1 is MNHNS, CDR2 SASEGT, per germline. V lost 8 bases, J lost 0 bases, and 14 bases lay in between. The CDR3 is 14 residues long.

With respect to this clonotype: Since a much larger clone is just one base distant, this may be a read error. Here the CDR3 reads CSARDPGGTYEQFF. The DNA for the CDR3 is TGCAGTGCTAGAGACCCGGGTGGCACCTACGAGCAGTTCTTC. The chain links TRBV20-1 to TRBJ2-1; D not certain. CDR1 and CDR2 from the germline V gene are DFQATT and SNEGSKA (reference sequence). This CDR3 contains 14 residues. The V end was cut by 0 bases, the J end by 10 bases, with 16 bases between.

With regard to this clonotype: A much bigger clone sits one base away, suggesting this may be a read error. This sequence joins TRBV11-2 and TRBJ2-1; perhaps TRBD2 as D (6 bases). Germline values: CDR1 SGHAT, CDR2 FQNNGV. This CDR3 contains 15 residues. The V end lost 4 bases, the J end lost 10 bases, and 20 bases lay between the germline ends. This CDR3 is CASSYETGTPYEQFF. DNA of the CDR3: TGTGCCAGCAGCTACGAAACCGGGACTCCCTACGAGCAGTTCTTC.

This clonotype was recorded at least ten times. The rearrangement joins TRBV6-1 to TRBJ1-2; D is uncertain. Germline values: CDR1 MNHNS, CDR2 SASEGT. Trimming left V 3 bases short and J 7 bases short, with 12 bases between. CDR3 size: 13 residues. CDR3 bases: TGTGCCAGCAGTGAGAATATCTTGGCTGGCTACACCTTC. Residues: CASSENILAGYTF.

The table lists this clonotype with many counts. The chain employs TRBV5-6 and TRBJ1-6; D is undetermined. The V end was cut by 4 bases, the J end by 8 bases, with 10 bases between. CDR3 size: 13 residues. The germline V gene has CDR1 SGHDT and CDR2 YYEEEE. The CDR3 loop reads CASSLASHSPLHF. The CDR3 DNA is TGTGCCAGCAGCCTAGCAAGCCATTCACCCCTCCACTTT.

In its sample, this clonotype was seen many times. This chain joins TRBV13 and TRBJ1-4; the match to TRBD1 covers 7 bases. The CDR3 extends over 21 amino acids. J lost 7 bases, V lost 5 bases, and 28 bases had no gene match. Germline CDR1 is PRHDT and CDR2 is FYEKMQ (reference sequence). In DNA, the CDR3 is TGTGCCAGCAGCCCACCATTTTACGGACAGGTCATCCCAACTAGGGGTGAAAAACTGTTTTTT. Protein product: CASSPPFYGQVIPTRGEKLFF.

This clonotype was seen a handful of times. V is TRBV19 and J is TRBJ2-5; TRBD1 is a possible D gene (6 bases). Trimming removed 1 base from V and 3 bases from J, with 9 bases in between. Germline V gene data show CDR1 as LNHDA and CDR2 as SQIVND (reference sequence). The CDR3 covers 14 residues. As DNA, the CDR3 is TGTGCCAGTAGTATAGGAGGGGGAAAAGAGACCCAGTACTTC. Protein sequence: CASSIGGGKETQYF.

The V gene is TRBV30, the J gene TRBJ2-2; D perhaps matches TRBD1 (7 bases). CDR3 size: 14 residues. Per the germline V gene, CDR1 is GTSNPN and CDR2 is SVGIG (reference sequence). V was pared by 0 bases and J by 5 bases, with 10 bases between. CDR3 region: CAWSVQGRTGELFF. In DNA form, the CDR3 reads TGTGCCTGGAGTGTACAGGGGAGGACCGGGGAGCTGTTTTTT.

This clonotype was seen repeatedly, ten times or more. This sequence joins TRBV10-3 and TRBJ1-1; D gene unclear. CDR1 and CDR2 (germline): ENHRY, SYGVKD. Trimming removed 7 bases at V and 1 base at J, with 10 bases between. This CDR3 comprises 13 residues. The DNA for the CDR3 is TGTGCCATCAAAGGAGCAGGGAACACTGAAGCTTTCTTT. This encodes CAIKGAGNTEAFF.

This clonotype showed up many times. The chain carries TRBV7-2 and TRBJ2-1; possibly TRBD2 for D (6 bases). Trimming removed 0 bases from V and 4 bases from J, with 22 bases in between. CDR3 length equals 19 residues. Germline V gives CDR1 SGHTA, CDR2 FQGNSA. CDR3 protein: CASSLAFLGRGRIYNEQFF. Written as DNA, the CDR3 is TGTGCCAGCAGCTTAGCTTTTCTTGGGCGGGGCAGAATTTACAATGAGCAGTTCTTC.

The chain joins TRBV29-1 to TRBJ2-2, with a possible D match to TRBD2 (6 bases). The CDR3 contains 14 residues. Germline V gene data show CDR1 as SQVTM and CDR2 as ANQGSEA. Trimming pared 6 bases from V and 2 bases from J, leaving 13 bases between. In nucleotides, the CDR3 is TGCAGCGTGCGGGGTGGATTTAACACCGGGGAGCTGTTTTTT. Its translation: CSVRGGFNTGELFF.

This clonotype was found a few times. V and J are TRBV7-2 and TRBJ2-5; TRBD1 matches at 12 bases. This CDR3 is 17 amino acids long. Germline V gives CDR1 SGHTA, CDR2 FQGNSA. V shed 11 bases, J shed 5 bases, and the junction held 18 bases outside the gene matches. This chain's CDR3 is CACSGDGTGGVLETQYF. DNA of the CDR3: TGTGCCTGCTCTGGGGACGGGACAGGGGGCGTTTTGGAGACCCAGTACTTC.

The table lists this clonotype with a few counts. The CDR3 loop is CASSLGAGGQYNEQFF. CDR3 coding DNA: TGCGCCAGCAGCCTAGGAGCGGGGGGGCAGTACAATGAGCAGTTCTTC. The chain recombines TRBV4-1 with TRBJ2-1, with 10 bases identical to TRBD2. The V gene end was trimmed by 4 bases and the J gene end by 4 bases; junction bases not matched to a gene: 7. Germline loops: CDR1 MGHRA, CDR2 YSYEKL. There are 16 residues in the CDR3.

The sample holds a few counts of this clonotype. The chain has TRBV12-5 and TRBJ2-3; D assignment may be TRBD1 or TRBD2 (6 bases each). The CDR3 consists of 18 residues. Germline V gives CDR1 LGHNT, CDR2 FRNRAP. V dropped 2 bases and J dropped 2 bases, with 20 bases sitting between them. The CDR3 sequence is CASGLYLSGGGPTDTQYF. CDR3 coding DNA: TGTGCTAGTGGTTTGTACCTATCCGGGGGCGGACCCACAGATACGCAGTATTTT. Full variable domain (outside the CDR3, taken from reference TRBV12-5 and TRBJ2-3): DARVTQTPRHKVTEMGQEVTMRCQPILGHNTVFWYRQTMMQGLELLAYFRNRAPLDDSGMPKDRFSAEMPDATLATLKIQPSEPRDSAVYFCASGLYLSGGGPTDTQYFGPGTRLTVL.

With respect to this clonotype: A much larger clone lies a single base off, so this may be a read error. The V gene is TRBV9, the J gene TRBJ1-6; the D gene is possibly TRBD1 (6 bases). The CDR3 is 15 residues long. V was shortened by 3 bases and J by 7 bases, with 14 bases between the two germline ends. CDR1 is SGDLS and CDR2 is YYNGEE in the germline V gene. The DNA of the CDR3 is TGTGCCAGCAGCGCACGGGGGCATGTCAATTCACCCCTCCACTTT. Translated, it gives CASSARGHVNSPLHF.

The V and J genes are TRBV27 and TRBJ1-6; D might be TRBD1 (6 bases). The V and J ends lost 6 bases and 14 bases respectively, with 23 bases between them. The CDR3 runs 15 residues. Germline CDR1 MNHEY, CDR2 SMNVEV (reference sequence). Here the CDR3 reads CASSKTPRQAATLHF. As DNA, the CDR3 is TGTGCCAGCAGCAAAACGCCAAGACAGGCGGCGACCCTCCACTTT.

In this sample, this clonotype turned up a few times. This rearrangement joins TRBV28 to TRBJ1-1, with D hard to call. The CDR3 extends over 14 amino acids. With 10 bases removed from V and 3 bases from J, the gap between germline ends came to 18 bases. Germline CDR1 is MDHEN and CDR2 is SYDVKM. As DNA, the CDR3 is TGTGCCACCCAGTTTACCCAGAAGTACACTGAAGCTTTCTTT. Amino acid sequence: CATQFTQKYTEAFF.

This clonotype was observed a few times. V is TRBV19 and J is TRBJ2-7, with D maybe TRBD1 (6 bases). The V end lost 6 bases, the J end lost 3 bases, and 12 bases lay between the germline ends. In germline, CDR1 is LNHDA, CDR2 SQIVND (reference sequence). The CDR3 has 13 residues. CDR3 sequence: CASSEIGGYEQYF. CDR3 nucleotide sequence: TGTGCCAGTAGCGAAATAGGGGGCTACGAGCAGTACTTC.

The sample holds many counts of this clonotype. The CDR3 sequence is CASSPDRSYQPQHF. The CDR3 DNA is TGTGCCAGCTCGCCGGACAGGTCCTATCAGCCCCAGCATTTT. The genes are TRBV18 and TRBJ1-5; TRBD1 matches at 7 bases. V shed 6 bases and J 5 bases; nucleotides not matched to a gene: 7. The CDR3 loop spans 14 amino acids. The germline V gene encodes CDR1 KGHSH and CDR2 LQKENI.

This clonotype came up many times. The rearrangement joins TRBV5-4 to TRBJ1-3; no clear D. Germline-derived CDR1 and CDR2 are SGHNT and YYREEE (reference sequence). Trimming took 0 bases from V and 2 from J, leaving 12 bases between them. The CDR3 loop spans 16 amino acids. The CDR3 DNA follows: TGTGCCAGCAGCTTGGACGGTATTCAGGCTGGAAACACCATATATTTT. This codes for CASSLDGIQAGNTIYF. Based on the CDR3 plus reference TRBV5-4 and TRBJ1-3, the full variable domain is ETGVTQSPTHLIKTRGQQVTLRCSSQSGHNTVSWYQQALGQGPQFIFQYYREEENGRGNFPPRFSGLQFPNYSSELNVNALELDDSALYLCASSLDGIQAGNTIYFGEGSWLTVV.

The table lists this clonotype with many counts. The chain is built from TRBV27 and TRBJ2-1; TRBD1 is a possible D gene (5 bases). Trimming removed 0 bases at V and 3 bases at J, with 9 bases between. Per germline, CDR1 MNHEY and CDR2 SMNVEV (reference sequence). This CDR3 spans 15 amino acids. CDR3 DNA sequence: TGTGCCAGCAGTTTATCCCCCGACAGCTACAATGAGCAGTTCTTC. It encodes CASSLSPDSYNEQFF.

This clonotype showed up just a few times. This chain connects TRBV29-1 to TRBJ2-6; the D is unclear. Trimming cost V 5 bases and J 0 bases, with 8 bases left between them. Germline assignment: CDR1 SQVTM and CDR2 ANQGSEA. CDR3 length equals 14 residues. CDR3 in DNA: TGCAGCGTTTTTTTGAGCTCTGGGGCCAACGTCCTGACTTTC. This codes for CSVFLSSGANVLTF.

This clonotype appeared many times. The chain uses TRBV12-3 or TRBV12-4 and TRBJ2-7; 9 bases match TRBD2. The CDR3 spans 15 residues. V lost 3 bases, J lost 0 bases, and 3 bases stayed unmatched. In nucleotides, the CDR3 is TGTGCCAGCAGTTTCGCGGGAGGGTACTCCTACGAGCAGTACTTC. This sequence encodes CASSFAGGYSYEQYF.

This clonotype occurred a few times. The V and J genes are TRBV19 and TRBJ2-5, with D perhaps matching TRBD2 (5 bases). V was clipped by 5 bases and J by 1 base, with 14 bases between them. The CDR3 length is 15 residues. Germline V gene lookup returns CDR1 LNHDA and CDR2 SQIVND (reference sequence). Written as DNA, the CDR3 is TGTGCCAGTAGTCAAGGGAGCTCCCGCCAAGAGACCCAGTACTTC. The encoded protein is CASSQGSSRQETQYF.

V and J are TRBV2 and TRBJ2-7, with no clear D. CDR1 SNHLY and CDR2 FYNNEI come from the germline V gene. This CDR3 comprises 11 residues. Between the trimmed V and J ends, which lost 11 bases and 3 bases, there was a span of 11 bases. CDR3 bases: TGTGCCTCCGGCCGAGTCTACGAGCAGTACTTC. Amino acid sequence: CASGRVYEQYF.

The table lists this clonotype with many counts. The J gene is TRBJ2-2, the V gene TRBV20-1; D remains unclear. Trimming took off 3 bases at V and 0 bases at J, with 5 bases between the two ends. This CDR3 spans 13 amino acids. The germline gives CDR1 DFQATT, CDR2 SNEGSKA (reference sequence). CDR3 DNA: TGCAGTGCTAGTCAGGCGAACACCGGGGAGCTGTTTTTT. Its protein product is CSASQANTGELFF.

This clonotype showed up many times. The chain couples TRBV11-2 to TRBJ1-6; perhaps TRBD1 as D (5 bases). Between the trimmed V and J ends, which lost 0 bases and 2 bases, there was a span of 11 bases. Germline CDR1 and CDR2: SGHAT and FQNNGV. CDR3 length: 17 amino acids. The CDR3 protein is CASSLEREGTYNSPLHF. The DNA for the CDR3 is TGTGCCAGCAGCTTAGAGAGGGAGGGGACCTATAATTCACCCCTCCACTTT.

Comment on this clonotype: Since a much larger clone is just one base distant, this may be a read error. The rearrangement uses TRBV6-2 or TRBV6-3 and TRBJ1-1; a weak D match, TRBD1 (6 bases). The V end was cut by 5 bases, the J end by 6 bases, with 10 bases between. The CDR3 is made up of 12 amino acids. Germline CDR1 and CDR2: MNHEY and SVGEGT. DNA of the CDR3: TGTGCCAGCAGTGGCCGGACAGCTGAAGCTTTCTTT. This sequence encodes CASSGRTAEAFF.